The 8 T cell receptor beta chains presented below share a single source sample, sequenced in a study of blood T cells in healthy people across ages. With a J-beta primer mix and a sample-barcoded 5' primer, a second PCR ran about 7 to 11 cycles. TCRdb recomputed calls from the 5' RACE reads with MiXCR, one row per CDR3 protein. In the table there are under 800,000 distinct CDR3 sequences, 20% to 25% of which are singletons. Sequencing was carried out using blood. The receptors were sampled from a man between 65 and 80 years old in good health.

The CDR3 loop reads CASSLLAGTINEQFF. The CDR3 DNA follows: TGCGCCAGCAGCCTCCTAGCGGGAACAATCAATGAGCAGTTCTTC. The V call is TRBV5-1, the J call TRBJ2-1; TRBD2 matches 9 bases. In germline, CDR1 is SGHRS, CDR2 YFSETQ. The CDR3 consists of 15 residues. V dropped 4 bases and J dropped 6; count of bases not matched to a gene: 8.

This clonotype was counted between two and nine times. The J gene is TRBJ1-4, the V gene TRBV10-3; D call uncertain. With 5 bases removed from V and 4 bases from J, the gap between germline ends came to 8 bases. From germline, CDR1 is ENHRY and CDR2 SYGVKD. The CDR3 is 13 amino acids. CDR3 in amino acids: CAISTADNEKLFF. CDR3 bases: TGTGCCATCAGTACCGCTGATAATGAAAAACTGTTTTTT.

The rearrangement joins TRBV3-1 to TRBJ2-3; D not certain. The germline gives CDR1 LGHDT, CDR2 YNNKEL (reference sequence). This CDR3 has 14 residues. Trimming removed 1 base at V and 5 bases at J, with 10 bases between. The CDR3 sequence: CASSQGVTEDTQYF. The CDR3 nucleotides are TGTGCCAGCAGCCAAGGAGTCACTGAAGATACGCAGTATTTT.

In its sample, this clonotype was seen many times. The rearrangement uses TRBV7-2 and TRBJ2-4; D call uncertain. Germline V gene lookup returns CDR1 SGHTA and CDR2 FQGNSA. This CDR3 contains 15 residues. V dropped 5 bases and J dropped 4 bases, with 15 bases sitting between them. CDR3 sequence: CASSAKAAEKNIQYF. Here the CDR3 DNA reads TGTGCCAGCAGCGCCAAGGCCGCAGAAAAAAACATTCAGTACTTC.

The chain is built from TRBV20-1 and TRBJ2-7; tentatively, D is TRBD1 (6 bases). This CDR3 is 13 amino acids long. Germline V CDR1 and CDR2: DFQATT, SNEGSKA (reference sequence). Trimming stripped 1 base from V and 2 bases from J, with 9 bases between. The CDR3 sequence is CSARGQATYEQYF. The CDR3 DNA sequence: TGCAGTGCTAGAGGACAGGCCACCTACGAGCAGTACTTC.

Turning to this clonotype: The junction shows a germline mismatch at one end, possibly a read error. The chain joins TRBV20-1 to TRBJ2-7; the D gene is possibly TRBD1 (7 bases). This CDR3 has 16 amino acids. The germline V gene encodes CDR1 DFQATT and CDR2 SNEGSKA (reference sequence). The CDR3 DNA reads as TGCAGTGCTAGAGATATCCTCGGAGGGGGCGTCTACGAGCACTACTTC. It specifies CSARDILGGGVYEHYF.

The table lists this clonotype with a count of one. J is TRBJ2-7 and V is TRBV4-1; D is possibly TRBD2 (6 bases). Germline-derived CDR1 and CDR2 are MGHRA and YSYEKL. The V end was cut by 9 bases, the J end by 4 bases, with 16 bases between. The CDR3 sequence is 13 residues long. CDR3 DNA: TGCGCCAGTTGCATAGCTGGAGGGTACGAGCAGTACTTC. The encoded protein is CASCIAGGYEQYF.

This clonotype has just a few counts. The rearrangement joins TRBV7-3 to TRBJ2-2; 9 bases map to TRBD2. The CDR3 covers 17 residues. Trimming cost V 0 bases and J 7 bases; bases outside gene matches: 9. Germline V gives CDR1 SGHTA, CDR2 FQGTGA. The CDR3 DNA reads as TGTGCCAGCAGCTTAACCCCGGATAGCGGGAGAGTCGGGGAGCTGTTTTTT. As protein: CASSLTPDSGRVGELFF.